This TCR beta chain is from a study of blood T cell repertoires in COVID-19. Turning to the study itself: Some COVID-19 samples were acute and others convalescent; all came from the United States, Italy and Spain. T cells, B-cell-depleted T cells, or PBMCs supplied cDNA or gDNA.

Authors' analysis steps: Reference gene primer amplification yielded estimated nucleated cell counts. Clones were sequenced by immunoSEQ multiplex PCR, and TCRdb holds only the in-frame ones, with some missing. From that table come the V and J calls and clone size; the DNA was used to work out D and trimming. The sample comprises about 140,000 clones, roughly 79% of which are singletons, and under 3% rests with the top ten. Cohort 3 donors were reported recovered after two negative PCRs, clearance, or symptom resolution. This clone was detected once. This clonotype was sampled from a woman aged 50 to 65 who had recovered from COVID-19. What was sequenced was PBMCs or T cells enriched from blood (not recorded which).

CDR3 sequence (DNA): TGTGCCTGGAGTGTAAGCCCTCCCAGGGTGAATTCACCCCTCCACTTT. Translated: CAWSVSPPRVNSPLHF. The gene calls are TRBV30 and TRBJ1-6, with D possibly being TRBD1 (5 bases). The CDR3 totals 16 residues. Germline values: CDR1 GTSNPN, CDR2 SVGIG (reference sequence). V lost 0 bases and J lost 7, with 16 bases in between.